These 3 T cell receptor beta chains came from one sample sequenced in a study of blood T cell repertoires in COVID-19. Libraries were prepared by immunoSEQ multiplex PCR; TCRdb keeps only in-frame clonotypes and omits some of them. The sample carries roughly 350,000 clones, about nine tenths recorded once. The sample was peripheral blood. The receptors were sampled from a woman in her seventies with COVID-19, enrolled during active disease.

This chain links TRBV2 with TRBJ1-6, with TRBD1 matching 7 bases. Trimming cost V 1 base and J 6 bases; bases outside gene matches: 3. The germline V gene has CDR1 SNHLY and CDR2 FYNNEI. The CDR3 runs 15 residues. The CDR3 sequence is CASSEGQGINSPLHF. CDR3 in DNA: TGTGCCAGCAGTGAAGGACAGGGAATTAATTCACCCCTCCACTTT.

Only a few counts were recorded for this clone. The chain couples TRBV6-6 to TRBJ1-4; D unresolved. Germline V gene lookup returns CDR1 MNHNY and CDR2 SVGAGI (reference sequence). The CDR3 is made up of 14 amino acids. The V and J ends lost 4 bases and 4 bases respectively, with 10 bases between them. The CDR3 sequence: CASSSLPYNEKLFF. CDR3 bases: TGTGCCAGCAGTTCTCTTCCCTATAATGAAAAACTGTTTTTT.

About this clone: Other DNA sequences in the same sample also yield this CDR3. The chain has TRBV18 and TRBJ2-7; D not resolved. Trimming took 0 bases from V and 3 from J, leaving 6 bases between them. There are 13 residues in the CDR3. Germline values: CDR1 KGHSH, CDR2 LQKENI. CDR3: CASSPPSSYEQYF. In nucleotides, the CDR3 is TGTGCCAGCTCACCACCTTCGAGCTACGAGCAGTACTTC.